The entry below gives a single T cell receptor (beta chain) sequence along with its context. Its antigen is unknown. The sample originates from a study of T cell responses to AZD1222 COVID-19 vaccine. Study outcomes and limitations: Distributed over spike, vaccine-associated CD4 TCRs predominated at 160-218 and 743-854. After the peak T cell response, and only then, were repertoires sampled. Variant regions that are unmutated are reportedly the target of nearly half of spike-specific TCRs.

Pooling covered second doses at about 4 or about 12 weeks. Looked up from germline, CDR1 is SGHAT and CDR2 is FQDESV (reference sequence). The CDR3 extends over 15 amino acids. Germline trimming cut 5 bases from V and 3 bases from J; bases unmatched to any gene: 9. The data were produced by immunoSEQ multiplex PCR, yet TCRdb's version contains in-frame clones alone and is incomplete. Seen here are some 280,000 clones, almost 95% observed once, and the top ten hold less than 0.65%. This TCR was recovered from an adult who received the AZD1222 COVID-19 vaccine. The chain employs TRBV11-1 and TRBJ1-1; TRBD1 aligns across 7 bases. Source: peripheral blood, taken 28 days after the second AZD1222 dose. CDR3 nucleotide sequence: TGTGCCAGCAGCCAGAGCCCCCAGGGGGACACTGAAGCTTTCTTT. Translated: CASSQSPQGDTEAFF.